What follows are 3 T cell receptor beta chains derived from one specimen sequenced in a study of shared clonotypes between healthy human individuals. Naive-designated CD8 cells lacked CD45RO, were positively enriched for CCR7, and omitted terminally differentiated effector memory CD45RA+ cells. Method: immunoSEQ multiplex PCR; TCRdb's copy keeps in-frame clones and lacks some. Of just over 2,000,000 clones in the sample, around 96% were seen once. The sequenced sample consisted of naive CD8+ T cells sorted from blood. The receptors come from a man aged 18 to 29 in good health.

Regarding this clone: One junction end disagrees with the germline gene, perhaps due to a read error. The chain recombines TRBV27 with TRBJ1-5, with unresolved D. From germline, CDR1 is MNHEY and CDR2 SMNVEV (reference sequence). CDR3 size: 14 residues. CDR3 loop: CASSFIGSDQPQHF. The CDR3 DNA sequence: TGTGCCAGCAGTTTCATCGGTAGCGATCAGCCCCAGCATTTT.

The chain recombines TRBV19 with TRBJ2-1; tentative D call: TRBD1 (5 bases). Germline CDR1 is LNHDA and CDR2 is SQIVND (reference sequence). The CDR3 length is 14 residues. V was pared by 2 bases and J by 5 bases, with 10 bases between. The CDR3 nucleotides read TGTGCCAGTAGTATACCAGGGTCGAACAATGAGCAGTTCTTC. It translates to CASSIPGSNNEQFF.

V usage is TRBV4-3 and J usage is TRBJ1-1, with 7 bases that match TRBD1. CDR1 is LGHNA, CDR2 YSLEER, per germline. V lost 2 bases to trimming and J lost 3 bases; unmatched junction nucleotides: 12. This CDR3 spans 17 amino acids. The CDR3 protein is CASSQLRDPQGYTEAFF. The CDR3 nucleotides read TGCGCCAGCAGCCAACTCCGGGACCCACAGGGGTACACTGAAGCTTTCTTT.